The 27 T cell receptor beta chains reported below all come from one sample, sequenced in a study of blood T cell repertoires in COVID-19. Measured with immunoSEQ multiplex PCR; TCRdb has only the in-frame clones, and not every one. This table has fewer than 300,000 clones, around 85% appearing once. Input material: peripheral blood. The source of these receptors is a human donor with COVID-19, enrolled during active disease. The donor label of this sample is uncertain.

J is TRBJ2-1 and V is TRBV7-2; D uncertain. Trimming shortened V by 6 bases and J by 8 bases, and 14 bases separated the two germline ends. CDR1 and CDR2 (germline): SGHTA, FQGNSA. This CDR3 is built from 13 residues. The CDR3 region has the DNA TGTGCCAGCAGTTGGGTTGCGGCGGATGAGCAGTTCTTC. Encoded protein: CASSWVAADEQFF.

V and J are TRBV6-1 and TRBJ1-3; D ambiguous. V was pared by 2 bases and J by 0 bases, with 11 bases between. CDR1 is MNHNS and CDR2 is SASEGT in the germline V gene. This CDR3 spans 16 amino acids. The CDR3: CASSEYLILSGNTIYF. The CDR3 DNA reads as TGTGCCAGCAGTGAATACCTAATTCTCTCTGGAAACACCATATATTTT.

The chain links TRBV29-1 to TRBJ1-1, with 8 nucleotides matching TRBD1. V was clipped by 7 bases and J by 3 bases; unmatched bases: 7. There are 13 residues in the CDR3. Germline-derived CDR1 and CDR2 are SQVTM and ANQGSEA. The CDR3 DNA reads as TGCAGCGCTCAGACAGGGGCGGACACTGAAGCTTTCTTT. Protein: CSAQTGADTEAFF.

The chain combines TRBV27 with TRBJ2-1; 13 nucleotides agree with TRBD2. The germline gives CDR1 MNHEY, CDR2 SMNVEV (reference sequence). The CDR3 contains 18 residues. V dropped 5 bases and J dropped 0; count of bases not matched to a gene: 7. This CDR3 reads CASSAGTSGMSSYNEQFF. Written as DNA, the CDR3 is TGTGCCAGCAGTGCCGGGACTAGCGGGATGAGCTCCTACAATGAGCAGTTCTTC.

The rearrangement links TRBV9 to TRBJ2-7; D remains ambiguous. V lost 4 bases, J lost 2 bases, and 13 bases lay in between. Germline V CDR1 and CDR2: SGDLS, YYNGEE. The CDR3 has 14 residues. CDR3 nucleotide sequence: TGTGCCAGCAGCCCCCAGGCCTATCCCTACGAGCAGTACTTC. It translates to CASSPQAYPYEQYF.

This chain links TRBV5-4 with TRBJ1-1, with D possibly TRBD1 on 5 matching bases. The CDR3 spans 15 residues. V was shortened by 2 bases and J by 0 bases, with 11 bases between the two germline ends. Per the germline V gene, CDR1 is SGHNT and CDR2 is YYREEE (reference sequence). The CDR3: CASSFDSSLNTEAFF. The CDR3 region has the DNA TGTGCCAGCAGCTTTGACAGTTCATTGAACACTGAAGCTTTCTTT.

The rearrangement joins TRBV5-1 to TRBJ1-1, with D hard to call. CDR3 size: 10 residues. Trimming took 8 bases from V and 7 from J, leaving 9 bases between them. CDR1 is SGHRS, CDR2 YFSETQ, per germline. The CDR3 coding sequence is TGCGCCAGGGACGCGGGTGAAGCTTTCTTT. The encoded protein is CARDAGEAFF.

The chain uses TRBV5-3 and TRBJ2-4; D unclear. TRBV5-3 counts as an open reading frame of uncertain function. V gave up 1 base and J gave up 3 bases, with 11 bases separating them. The CDR3 loop spans 15 amino acids. CDR3 nucleotides: TGTGCCAGAAGCTTGTCGCGGCGAGGCAAAAACATTCAGTACTTC. This translates into CARSLSRRGKNIQYF.

The chain employs TRBV7-2 and TRBJ2-3; 10 bases align to TRBD2. V was pared by 2 bases and J by 8 bases, with 4 bases of the junction left unmatched. This CDR3 is built from 14 residues. Looked up from germline, CDR1 is SGHTA and CDR2 is FQGNSA. CDR3 coding DNA: TGTGCCAGCAGCTTACAGCGGGAGGGGGTTACGCAGTATTTT. Encoded protein: CASSLQREGVTQYF.

This clone occurred once. The gene calls are TRBV7-2 and TRBJ1-4; 9 positions agree with TRBD1. Germline CDR1 is SGHTA and CDR2 is FQGNSA. The V gene end was trimmed by 5 bases and the J gene end by 9 bases; junction bases not matched to a gene: 13. The CDR3 runs 16 residues. The CDR3 DNA follows: TGTGCCAGCAGCATGTCCCGGGACAGGGTTTCCCAAAAACTGTTTTTT. Translated, it gives CASSMSRDRVSQKLFF. The full variable domain, in which reference TRBV7-2 and TRBJ1-4 provide the parts outside the CDR3, is GAGVSQSPSNKVTEKGKDVELRCDPISGHTALYWYRQSLGQGLEFLIYFQGNSAPDKSGLPSDRFSAERTGGSVSTLTIQRTQQEDSAVYLCASSMSRDRVSQKLFFGSGTQLSVL.

The V gene is TRBV28, the J gene TRBJ2-7; possible D gene TRBD2, 5 bases. Per germline, CDR1 MDHEN and CDR2 SYDVKM. CDR3 length: 16 residues. Trimming stripped 7 bases from V and 3 bases from J, with 22 bases between. This chain's CDR3 is CASTSPAGPKGYEQYF. The CDR3 DNA sequence: TGTGCCAGCACTTCTCCCGCGGGCCCCAAAGGCTACGAGCAGTACTTC.

CDR3: CASSPRSGLGDTGELFF. In DNA form, the CDR3 reads TGTGCCAGCAGCCCCCGGAGTGGGCTAGGGGACACCGGGGAGCTGTTTTTT. The genes are TRBV9 and TRBJ2-2; TRBD1 is a possible D gene (5 bases). The ends were cut back, 4 bases at V and 3 bases at J, with 19 bases in the middle. Germline values: CDR1 SGDLS, CDR2 YYNGEE. The CDR3 sequence is 17 residues long.

This chain links TRBV7-3 with TRBJ2-5; 10 bases are a match to TRBD2. The CDR3 consists of 15 residues. Germline CDR1 is SGHTA and CDR2 is FQGTGA. V lost 1 base, J lost 4 bases, and 3 bases stayed unmatched. The CDR3 DNA reads TGTGCCAGCAGCTTAAACGGACTAGCGGTAGAGACCCAGTACTTC. Residues: CASSLNGLAVETQYF.

V usage is TRBV5-6 and J usage is TRBJ1-1; 7 nucleotides line up with TRBD1. The CDR3 has 15 residues. Germline V lookup: CDR1 SGHDT, CDR2 YYEEEE. Losses at the gene ends were 4 bases for V and 1 base for J; bases not matched to a gene: 7. CDR3 nucleotides: TGTGCCAGCAGCCCTCAGACAGGGTCGAACACTGAAGCTTTCTTT. It translates to CASSPQTGSNTEAFF.

The chain is built from TRBV7-2 and TRBJ1-2; no reliable D call. Germline V gene lookup returns CDR1 SGHTA and CDR2 FQGNSA. This CDR3 is 14 amino acids long. The V and J ends lost 5 bases and 6 bases respectively, with 16 bases between them. The CDR3 loop is CASSPAEGEDGYTF. The CDR3, as DNA: TGTGCCAGCAGCCCTGCCGAGGGAGAGGATGGCTACACCTTC.

The rearrangement links TRBV5-6 to TRBJ1-2; possibly TRBD1 for D (6 bases). Germline loops: CDR1 SGHDT, CDR2 YYEEEE. Trimming pared 4 bases from V and 8 bases from J, leaving 18 bases between. The CDR3 is 14 residues long. CDR3 amino acids: CASSPTRTDWGYTF. For the CDR3, the DNA is TGTGCCAGCAGCCCGACACGGACAGATTGGGGCTACACCTTC.

This rearrangement joins TRBV19 to TRBJ1-3; 10 bases match TRBD1. The CDR3 is made up of 16 amino acids. Unmatched junction bases numbered 6, after V lost 5 bases and J lost 2 bases. Germline CDR1 and CDR2: LNHDA and SQIVND (reference sequence). The CDR3, as DNA: TGTGCCAGTAGTCCCCAAGGACAGGGGGCTGGAAACACCATATATTTT. Residues: CASSPQGQGAGNTIYF. Using reference TRBV19 and TRBJ1-3 for the parts outside the CDR3, the full variable domain is DGGITQSPKYLFRKEGQNVTLSCEQNLNHDAMYWYRQDPGQGLRLIYYSQIVNDFQKGDIAEGYSVSREKKESFPLTVTSAQKNPTAFYLCASSPQGQGAGNTIYFGEGSWLTVV.

The chain has TRBV9 and TRBJ1-5; no clear D. CDR1 is SGDLS, CDR2 YYNGEE, per germline. The CDR3 sequence is 13 residues long. V lost 0 bases and J 4 bases, leaving 5 bases between the germline ends. CDR3 nucleotides: TGTGCCAGCAGCGTAGACGGTAATCAGCCCCAGCATTTT. Translating gives CASSVDGNQPQHF.

V and J are TRBV7-2 and TRBJ1-4; weak D call: TRBD1 (6 bases). CDR1 is SGHTA, CDR2 FQGNSA, per germline. The CDR3 sequence is 17 residues long. V lost 5 bases and J lost 3, with 19 bases in between. Here the CDR3 reads CASSELGGGEANEKLFF. CDR3 sequence (DNA): TGTGCCAGCAGCGAATTGGGAGGGGGTGAAGCTAATGAAAAACTGTTTTTT.

The chain is built from TRBV6-5 and TRBJ1-2, with TRBD1 as a possible D gene (5 bases). The CDR3 runs 11 residues. V was clipped by 10 bases and J by 1 base, with 7 bases between them. From germline, CDR1 is MNHEY and CDR2 SVGAGI. Written as DNA, the CDR3 is TGTGCCACGGGGGGTAACTATGGCTACACCTTC. Encoded protein: CATGGNYGYTF.

The chain uses TRBV19 and TRBJ2-1, with 8 positions matching TRBD2. Germline CDR1 and CDR2: LNHDA and SQIVND (reference sequence). This CDR3 spans 18 amino acids. The ends lost 5 bases at V and 2 bases at J; junction bases unmatched: 14. CDR3 DNA sequence: TGTGCCAGTAGTCCCGCGTTTGCGGCGGGAGGTCCCTACAATGAGCAGTTCTTC. Residues: CASSPAFAAGGPYNEQFF.

The rearrangement links TRBV9 to TRBJ2-1; 7 bases line up with TRBD1. V shed 0 bases, J shed 5 bases, and the junction held 2 bases outside the gene matches. CDR3 length: 14 residues. Germline assignment: CDR1 SGDLS and CDR2 YYNGEE. The CDR3 DNA follows: TGTGCCAGCAGCGTAGCAGGGACAGACAATGAGCAGTTCTTC. The encoded protein is CASSVAGTDNEQFF. The variable domain in full, completed from reference TRBV9 and TRBJ2-1, reads DSGVTQTPKHLITATGQRVTLRCSPRSGDLSVYWYQQSLDQGLQFLIQYYNGEERAKGNILERFSAQQFPDLHSELNLSSLELGDSALYFCASSVAGTDNEQFFGPGTRLTVL.

The J gene is TRBJ1-2, the V gene TRBV30; 7 nucleotides match TRBD1. CDR3 size: 12 residues. V trimming: 4 bases; J trimming: 8 bases; junction bases outside the gene matches: 7. Germline V CDR1 and CDR2: GTSNPN, SVGIG (reference sequence). The CDR3 DNA sequence: TGTGCCTGGACAAAGGGGGCGCAGGGCTACACCTTC. Its protein is CAWTKGAQGYTF.

CDR3 protein: CASMFWGEETQYF. The CDR3 DNA sequence: TGTGCCAGCATGTTTTGGGGGGAAGAGACCCAGTACTTC. The chain has TRBV12-3 or TRBV12-4 and TRBJ2-5, with TRBD2 as a possible D gene (6 bases). The CDR3 loop spans 13 amino acids. Trimming cost V 7 bases and J 3 bases, with 12 bases left between them.

This clone was observed a few times. This chain connects TRBV30 to TRBJ1-6; D is possibly TRBD1 (5 bases). Germline V gives CDR1 GTSNPN, CDR2 SVGIG (reference sequence). The CDR3 is 17 amino acids. The germline V and J ends were trimmed by 5 bases and 0 bases, with 17 bases remaining between them. The chain's CDR3 is CAWRRDSASSYNSPLHF. The CDR3 region has the DNA TGTGCCTGGCGCCGGGACTCAGCGAGCTCCTATAATTCACCCCTCCACTTT.

This sequence joins TRBV5-4 and TRBJ2-3; 10 nucleotides match TRBD1. Germline V gives CDR1 SGHNT, CDR2 YYREEE (reference sequence). The CDR3 consists of 15 residues. The V gene end was trimmed by 4 bases and the J gene end by 3 bases; junction bases not matched to a gene: 5. CDR3 in amino acids: CASSLDRGMTDTQYF. The CDR3 DNA reads as TGTGCCAGCAGCCTGGACAGGGGGATGACAGATACGCAGTATTTT. Full variable domain (outside the CDR3, taken from reference TRBV5-4 and TRBJ2-3): ETGVTQSPTHLIKTRGQQVTLRCSSQSGHNTVSWYQQALGQGPQFIFQYYREEENGRGNFPPRFSGLQFPNYSSELNVNALELDDSALYLCASSLDRGMTDTQYFGPGTRLTVL.

The chain couples TRBV19 to TRBJ1-1; no reliable D call. The CDR3 spans 15 residues. Between the trimmed V and J ends, which lost 3 bases and 1 base, there was a span of 12 bases. From germline, CDR1 is LNHDA and CDR2 SQIVND (reference sequence). In nucleotides, the CDR3 is TGTGCCAGTAGTATTGGCGGGAGCCGGAACACTGAAGCTTTCTTT. Translated: CASSIGGSRNTEAFF.